This T cell receptor (beta chain) came from a study of graft-versus-host responses after intestinal transplantation. Sequenced by immunoSEQ multiplex PCR; TCRdb stores in-frame clones only, minus some. Among approximately 90,000 clones listed, around 90% were seen once. Of note for this clone: Its antigen is not known.

Study-level points and caveats: High graft-versus-host to host-versus-graft clonal ratios were found in allografts of patients who had graft-donor T cell macrochimerism. The authors found GvH clones in recipient marrow, some appearing first in ileum or blood.

In germline, CDR1 is SGDLS, CDR2 YYNGEE. The CDR3 totals 15 residues. Trimming left V 1 base short and J 5 bases short, with 13 bases between. The receptor's source is a human donor who was the organ donor for an intestinal transplant. V usage is TRBV9 and J usage is TRBJ1-5; D is uncertain. This specimen consisted of unstimulated CD4+ T cells sorted from spleen or lymph node cells, obtained before transplant. For the CDR3, the DNA is TGTGCCAGCAGCGTATCGGCCCGGGAGGATCAGCCCCAGCATTTT. Translating gives CASSVSAREDQPQHF.